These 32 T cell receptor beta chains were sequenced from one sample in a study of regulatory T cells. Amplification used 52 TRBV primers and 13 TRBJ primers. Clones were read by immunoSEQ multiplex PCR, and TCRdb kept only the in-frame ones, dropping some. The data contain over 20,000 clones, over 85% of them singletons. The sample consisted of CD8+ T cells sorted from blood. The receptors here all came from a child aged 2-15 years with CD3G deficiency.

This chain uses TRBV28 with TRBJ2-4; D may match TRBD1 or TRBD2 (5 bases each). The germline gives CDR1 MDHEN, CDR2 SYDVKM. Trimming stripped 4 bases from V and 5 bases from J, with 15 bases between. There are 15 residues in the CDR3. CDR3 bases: TGTGCCAGCAGTTCCCTCCGGGACGTAGAAAACATTCAGTACTTC. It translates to CASSSLRDVENIQYF.

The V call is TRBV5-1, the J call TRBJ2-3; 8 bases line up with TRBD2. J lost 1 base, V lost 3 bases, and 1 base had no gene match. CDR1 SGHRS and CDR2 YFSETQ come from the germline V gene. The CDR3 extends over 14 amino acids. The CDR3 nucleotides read TGCGCCAGCAGCTCTAGCGGGCGCACAGATACGCAGTATTTT. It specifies CASSSSGRTDTQYF.

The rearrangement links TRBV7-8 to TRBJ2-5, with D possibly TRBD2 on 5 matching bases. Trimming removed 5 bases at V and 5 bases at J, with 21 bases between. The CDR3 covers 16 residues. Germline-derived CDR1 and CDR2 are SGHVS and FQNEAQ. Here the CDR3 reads CASSLEPDGTGETQYF. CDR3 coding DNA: TGTGCCAGCAGCCTTGAGCCGGACGGCACGGGGGAGACCCAGTACTTC.

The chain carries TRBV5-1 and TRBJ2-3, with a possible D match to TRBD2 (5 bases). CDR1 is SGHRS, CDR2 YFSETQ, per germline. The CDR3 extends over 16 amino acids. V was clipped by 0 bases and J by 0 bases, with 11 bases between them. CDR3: CASSLGTGISTDTQYF. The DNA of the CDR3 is TGCGCCAGCAGCTTGGGAACCGGGATAAGCACAGATACGCAGTATTTT.

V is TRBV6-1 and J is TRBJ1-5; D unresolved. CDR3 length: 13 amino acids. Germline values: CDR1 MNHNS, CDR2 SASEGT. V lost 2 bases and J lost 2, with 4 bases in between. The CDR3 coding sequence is TGTGCCAGCAGTGAATGGGGCAATCAGCCCCAGCATTTT. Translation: CASSEWGNQPQHF.

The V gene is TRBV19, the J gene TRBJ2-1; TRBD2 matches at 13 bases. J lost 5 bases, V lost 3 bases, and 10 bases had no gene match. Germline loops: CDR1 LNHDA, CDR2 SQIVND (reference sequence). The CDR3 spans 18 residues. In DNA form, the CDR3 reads TGTGCCAGTAGTATTCACCCCGGACTAGCGGGAGTTGACAATGAGCAGTTCTTC. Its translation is CASSIHPGLAGVDNEQFF.

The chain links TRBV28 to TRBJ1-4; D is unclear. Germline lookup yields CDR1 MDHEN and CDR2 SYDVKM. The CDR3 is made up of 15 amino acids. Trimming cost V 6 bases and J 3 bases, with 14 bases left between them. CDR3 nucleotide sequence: TGTGCCAGCAGCCTTAGACTGGCATCTAATGAAAAACTGTTTTTT. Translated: CASSLRLASNEKLFF.

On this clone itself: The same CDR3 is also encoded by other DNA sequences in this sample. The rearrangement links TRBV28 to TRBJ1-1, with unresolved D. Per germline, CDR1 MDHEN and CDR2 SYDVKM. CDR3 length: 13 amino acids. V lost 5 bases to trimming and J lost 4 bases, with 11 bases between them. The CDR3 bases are TGTGCCAGCAGTCTACTAATCGGCACTGAAGCTTTCTTT. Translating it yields CASSLLIGTEAFF.

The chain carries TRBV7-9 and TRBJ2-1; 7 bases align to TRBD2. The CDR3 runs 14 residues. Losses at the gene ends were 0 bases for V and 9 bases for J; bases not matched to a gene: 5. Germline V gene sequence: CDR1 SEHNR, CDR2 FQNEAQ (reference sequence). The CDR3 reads CASSLAPREGEQFF. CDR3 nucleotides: TGTGCCAGCAGCTTAGCCCCCAGGGAGGGTGAGCAGTTCTTC.

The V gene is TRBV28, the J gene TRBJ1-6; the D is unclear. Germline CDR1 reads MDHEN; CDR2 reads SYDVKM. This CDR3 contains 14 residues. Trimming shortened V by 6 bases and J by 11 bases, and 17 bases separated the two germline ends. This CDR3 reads CASRPGLQRAPLHF. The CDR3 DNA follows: TGTGCCAGCAGGCCGGGCCTCCAAAGGGCACCCCTCCACTTT.

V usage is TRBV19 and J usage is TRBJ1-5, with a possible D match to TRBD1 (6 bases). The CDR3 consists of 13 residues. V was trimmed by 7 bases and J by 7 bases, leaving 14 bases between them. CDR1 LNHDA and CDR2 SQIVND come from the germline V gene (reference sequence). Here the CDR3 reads CASTPGEGQPQHF. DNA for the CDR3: TGTGCCAGTACTCCAGGGGAGGGGCAGCCCCAGCATTTT.

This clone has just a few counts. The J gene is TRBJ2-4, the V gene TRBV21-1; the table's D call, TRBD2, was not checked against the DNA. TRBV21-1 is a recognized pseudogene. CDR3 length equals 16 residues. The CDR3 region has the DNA TGTGCCAGCAGCCCGCGGGTTAAACAGGCCAAAAACATTCAGTACTTC. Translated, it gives CASSPRVKQAKNIQYF.

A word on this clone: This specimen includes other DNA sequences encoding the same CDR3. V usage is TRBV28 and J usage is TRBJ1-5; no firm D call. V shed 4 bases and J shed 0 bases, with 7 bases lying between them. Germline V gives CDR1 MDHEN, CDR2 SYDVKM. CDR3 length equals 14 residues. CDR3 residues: CASSSVFSNQPQHF. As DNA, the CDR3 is TGTGCCAGCAGTTCGGTCTTTAGCAATCAGCCCCAGCATTTT. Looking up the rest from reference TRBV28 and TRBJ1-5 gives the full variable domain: DVKVTQSSRYLVKRTGEKVFLECVQDMDHENMFWYRQDPGLGLRLIYFSYDVKMKEKGDIPEGYSVSREKKERFSLILESASTNQTSMYLCASSSVFSNQPQHFGDGTRLSIL.

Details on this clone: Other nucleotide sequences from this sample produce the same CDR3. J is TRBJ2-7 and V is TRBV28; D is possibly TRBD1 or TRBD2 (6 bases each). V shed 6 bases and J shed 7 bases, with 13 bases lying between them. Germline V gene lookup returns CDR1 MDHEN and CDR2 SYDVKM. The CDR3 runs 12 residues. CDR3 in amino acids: CASSLRGREQYF. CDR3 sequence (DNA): TGTGCCAGCAGCTTACGGGGGCGGGAGCAGTACTTC.

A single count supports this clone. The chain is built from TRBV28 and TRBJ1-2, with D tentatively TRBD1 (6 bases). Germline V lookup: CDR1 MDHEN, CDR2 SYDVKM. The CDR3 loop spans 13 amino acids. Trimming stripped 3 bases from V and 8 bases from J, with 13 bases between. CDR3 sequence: CASSFRTARGYTF. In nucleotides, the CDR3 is TGTGCCAGCAGTTTTAGGACAGCCCGGGGCTACACCTTC.

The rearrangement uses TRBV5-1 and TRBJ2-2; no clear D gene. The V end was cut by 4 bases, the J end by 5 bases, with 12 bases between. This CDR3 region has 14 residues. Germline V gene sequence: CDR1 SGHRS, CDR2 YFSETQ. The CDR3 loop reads CASSPPEATGELFF. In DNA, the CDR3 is TGCGCCAGCAGCCCCCCCGAGGCTACCGGGGAGCTGTTTTTT. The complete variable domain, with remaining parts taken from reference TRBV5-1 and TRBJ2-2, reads KAGVTQTPRYLIKTRGQQVTLSCSPISGHRSVSWYQQTPGQGLQFLFEYFSETQRNKGNFPGRFSGRQFSNSRSEMNVSTLELGDSALYLCASSPPEATGELFFGEGSRLTVL.

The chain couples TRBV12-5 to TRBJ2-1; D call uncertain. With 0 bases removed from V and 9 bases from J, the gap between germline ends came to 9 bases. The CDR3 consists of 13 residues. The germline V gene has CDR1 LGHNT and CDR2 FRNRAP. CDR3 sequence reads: CASGLVVFGEQFF. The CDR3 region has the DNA TGTGCTAGTGGTTTGGTAGTATTTGGTGAGCAGTTCTTC.

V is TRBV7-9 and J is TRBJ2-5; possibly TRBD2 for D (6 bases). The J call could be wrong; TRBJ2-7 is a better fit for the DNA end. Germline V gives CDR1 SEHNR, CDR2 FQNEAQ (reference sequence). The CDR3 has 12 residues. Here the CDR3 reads CASSLAGGEQYF. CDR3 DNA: TGTGCCAGCAGCTTAGCGGGGGGCGAGCAGTACTTC.

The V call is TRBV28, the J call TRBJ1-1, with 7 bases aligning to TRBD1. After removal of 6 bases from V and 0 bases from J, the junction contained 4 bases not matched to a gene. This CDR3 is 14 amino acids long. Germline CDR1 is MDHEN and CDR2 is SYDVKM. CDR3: CASSLGQMNTEAFF. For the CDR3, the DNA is TGTGCCAGCAGCCTGGGACAGATGAACACTGAAGCTTTCTTT.

CDR3 loop: CASSLGLRGNTEAFF. CDR3 in DNA: TGTGCCAGCAGTTTGGGTCTCCGGGGGAACACTGAAGCTTTCTTT. The rearrangement uses TRBV28 and TRBJ1-1; D not resolved. This CDR3 has 15 amino acids. CDR1 and CDR2 (germline): MDHEN, SYDVKM. Trimming removed 3 bases from V and 1 base from J, with 12 bases in between.

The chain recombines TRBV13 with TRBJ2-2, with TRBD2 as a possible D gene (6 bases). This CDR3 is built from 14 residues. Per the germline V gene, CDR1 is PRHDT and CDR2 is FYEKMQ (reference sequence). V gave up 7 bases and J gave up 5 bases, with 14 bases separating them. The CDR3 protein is CASTRGDGTGELFF. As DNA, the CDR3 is TGTGCCAGCACCCGCGGGGACGGTACCGGGGAGCTGTTTTTT.

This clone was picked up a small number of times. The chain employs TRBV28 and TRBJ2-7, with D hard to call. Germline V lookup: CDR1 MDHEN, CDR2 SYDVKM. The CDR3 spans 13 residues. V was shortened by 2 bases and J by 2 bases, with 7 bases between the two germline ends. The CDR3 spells CASSLRLTYEQYF. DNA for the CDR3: TGTGCCAGCAGTTTAAGGTTGACCTACGAGCAGTACTTC.

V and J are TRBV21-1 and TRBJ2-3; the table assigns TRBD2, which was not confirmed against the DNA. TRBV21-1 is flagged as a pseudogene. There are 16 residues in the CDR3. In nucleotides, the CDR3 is TGTGCCAGCAGCAAAGGGAGGACTAGTGCCACAGATACGCAGTATTTT. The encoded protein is CASSKGRTSATDTQYF.

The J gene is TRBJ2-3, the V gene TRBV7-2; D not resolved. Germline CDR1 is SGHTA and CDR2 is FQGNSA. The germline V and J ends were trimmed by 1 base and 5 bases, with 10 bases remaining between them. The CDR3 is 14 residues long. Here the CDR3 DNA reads TGTGCCAGCAGCTTAGTCGGTACTCTAGATACGCAGTATTTT. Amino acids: CASSLVGTLDTQYF.

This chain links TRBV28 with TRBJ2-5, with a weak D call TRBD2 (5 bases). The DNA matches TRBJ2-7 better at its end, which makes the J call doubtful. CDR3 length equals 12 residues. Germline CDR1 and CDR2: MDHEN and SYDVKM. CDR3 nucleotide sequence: TGTGCCAGCAGTCGCACGCGGGACGAGCAGTACTTC. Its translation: CASSRTRDEQYF.

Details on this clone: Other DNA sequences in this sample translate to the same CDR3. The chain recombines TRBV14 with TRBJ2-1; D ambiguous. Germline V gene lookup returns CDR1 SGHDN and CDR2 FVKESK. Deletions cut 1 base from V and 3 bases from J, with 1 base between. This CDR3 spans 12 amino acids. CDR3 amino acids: CASSQGYNEQFF. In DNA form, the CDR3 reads TGTGCCAGCAGCCAAGGCTACAATGAGCAGTTCTTC.

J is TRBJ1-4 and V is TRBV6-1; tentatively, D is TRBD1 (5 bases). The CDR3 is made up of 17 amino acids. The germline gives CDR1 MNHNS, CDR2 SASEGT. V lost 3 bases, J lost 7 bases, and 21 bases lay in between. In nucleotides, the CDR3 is TGTGCCAGCAGTGATTTGGGGAAGGGGTATCATGGTGAAAAACTGTTTTTT. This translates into CASSDLGKGYHGEKLFF.

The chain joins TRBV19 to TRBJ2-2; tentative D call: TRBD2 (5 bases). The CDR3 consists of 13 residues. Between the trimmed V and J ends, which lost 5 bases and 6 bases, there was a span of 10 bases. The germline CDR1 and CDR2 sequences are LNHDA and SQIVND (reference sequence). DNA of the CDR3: TGTGCCAGTAGTGCCGGACTTGCCGGGGAGCTGTTTTTT. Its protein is CASSAGLAGELFF.

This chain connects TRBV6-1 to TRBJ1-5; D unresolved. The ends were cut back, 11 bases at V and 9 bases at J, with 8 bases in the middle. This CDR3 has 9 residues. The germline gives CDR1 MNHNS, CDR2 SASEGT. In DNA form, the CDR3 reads TGTGCCTCCGGGAGGCCCCAGCATTTT. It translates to CASGRPQHF.

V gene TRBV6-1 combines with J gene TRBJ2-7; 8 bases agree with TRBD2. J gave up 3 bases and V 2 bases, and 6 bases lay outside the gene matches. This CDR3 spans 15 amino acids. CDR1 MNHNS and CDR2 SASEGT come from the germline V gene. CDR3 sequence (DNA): TGTGCCAGCAGTGAATTGAATAGCGGGAACTACGAGCAGTACTTC. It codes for CASSELNSGNYEQYF.

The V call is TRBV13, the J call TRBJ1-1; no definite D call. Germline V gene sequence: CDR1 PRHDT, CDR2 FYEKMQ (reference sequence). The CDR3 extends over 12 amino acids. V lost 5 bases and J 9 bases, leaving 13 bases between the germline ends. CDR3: CASSQSGLKAFF. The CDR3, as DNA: TGTGCCAGCAGCCAGAGCGGGTTAAAAGCTTTCTTT.

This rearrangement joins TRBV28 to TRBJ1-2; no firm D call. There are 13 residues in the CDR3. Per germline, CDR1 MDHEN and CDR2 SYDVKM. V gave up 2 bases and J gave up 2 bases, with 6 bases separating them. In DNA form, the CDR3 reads TGTGCCAGCAGTTTACGAGGCAACTATGGCTACACCTTC. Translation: CASSLRGNYGYTF.